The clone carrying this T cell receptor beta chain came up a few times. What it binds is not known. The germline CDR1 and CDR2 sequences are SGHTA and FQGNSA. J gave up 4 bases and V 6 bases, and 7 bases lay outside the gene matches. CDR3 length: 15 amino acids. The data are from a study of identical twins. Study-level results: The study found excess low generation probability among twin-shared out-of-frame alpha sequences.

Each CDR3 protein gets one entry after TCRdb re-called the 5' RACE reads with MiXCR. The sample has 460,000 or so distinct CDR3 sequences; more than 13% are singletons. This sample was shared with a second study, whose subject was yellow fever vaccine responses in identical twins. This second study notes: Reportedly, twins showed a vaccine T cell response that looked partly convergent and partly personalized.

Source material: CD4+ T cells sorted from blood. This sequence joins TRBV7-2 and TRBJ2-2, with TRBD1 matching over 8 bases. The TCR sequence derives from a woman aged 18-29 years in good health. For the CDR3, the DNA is TGTGCCAGCAGGGCTATACAGGGGGTCACCGGGGAGCTGTTTTTT. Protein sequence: CASRAIQGVTGELFF.